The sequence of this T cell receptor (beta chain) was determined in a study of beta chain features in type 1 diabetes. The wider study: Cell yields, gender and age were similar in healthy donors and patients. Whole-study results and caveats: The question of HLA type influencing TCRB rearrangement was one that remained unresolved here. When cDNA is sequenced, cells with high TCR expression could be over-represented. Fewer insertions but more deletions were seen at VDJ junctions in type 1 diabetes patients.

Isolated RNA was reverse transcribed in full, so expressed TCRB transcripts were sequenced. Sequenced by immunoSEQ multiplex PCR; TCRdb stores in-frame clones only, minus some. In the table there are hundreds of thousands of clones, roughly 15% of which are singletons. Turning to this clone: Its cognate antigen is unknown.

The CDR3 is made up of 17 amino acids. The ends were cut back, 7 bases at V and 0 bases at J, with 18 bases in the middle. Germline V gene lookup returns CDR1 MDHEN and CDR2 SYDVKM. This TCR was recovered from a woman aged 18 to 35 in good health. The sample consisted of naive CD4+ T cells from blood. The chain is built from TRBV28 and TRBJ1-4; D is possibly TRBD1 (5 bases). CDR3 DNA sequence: TGTGCCAGCACCCAAGTCCTGACAGCGACAACTAATGAAAAACTGTTTTTT. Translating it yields CASTQVLTATTNEKLFF.